This TCR beta chain emerged from a study of CD8+ T cells in alopecia areata. This clone showed up just a few times. Additional DNA sequences in this sample encode the identical CDR3. The CDR3 is 12 residues long. Trimming removed 5 bases at V and 3 bases at J, with 11 bases between. Germline-derived CDR1 and CDR2 are SQVTM and ANQGSEA. In each case, RNA was isolated and then reverse transcribed into cDNA as the sequencing template. The assay was immunoSEQ multiplex PCR, and TCRdb's table has in-frame clones only and misses some. The table has 100,000 to 150,000 clones, around 48% seen once. The genes are TRBV29-1 and TRBJ2-7; D may be TRBD1 (6 bases). This clonotype was obtained from a human donor with alopecia areata. The source material was NKG2D-low CD8+ T cells sorted from blood. The chain's CDR3 is CSVRVGGYEQYF. CDR3 in DNA: TGCAGCGTTCGGGTAGGGGGCTACGAGCAGTACTTC.